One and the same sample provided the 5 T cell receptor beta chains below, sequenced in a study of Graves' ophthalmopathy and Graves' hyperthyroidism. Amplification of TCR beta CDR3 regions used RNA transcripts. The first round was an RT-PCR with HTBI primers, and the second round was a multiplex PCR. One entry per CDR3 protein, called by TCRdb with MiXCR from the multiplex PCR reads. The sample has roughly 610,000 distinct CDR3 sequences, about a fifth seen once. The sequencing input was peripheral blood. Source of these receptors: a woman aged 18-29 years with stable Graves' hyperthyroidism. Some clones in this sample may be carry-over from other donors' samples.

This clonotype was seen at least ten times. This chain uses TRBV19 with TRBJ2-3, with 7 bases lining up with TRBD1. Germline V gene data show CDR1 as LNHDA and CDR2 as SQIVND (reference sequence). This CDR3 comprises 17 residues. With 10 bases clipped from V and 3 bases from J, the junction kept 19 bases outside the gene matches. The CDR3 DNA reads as TGTGCCACCACGGGCCGACAGGGTAACGGGTTAACAGATACGCAGTATTTT. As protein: CATTGRQGNGLTDTQYF. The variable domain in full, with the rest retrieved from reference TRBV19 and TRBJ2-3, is DGGITQSPKYLFRKEGQNVTLSCEQNLNHDAMYWYRQDPGQGLRLIYYSQIVNDFQKGDIAEGYSVSREKKESFPLTVTSAQKNPTAFYLCATTGRQGNGLTDTQYFGPGTRLTVL.

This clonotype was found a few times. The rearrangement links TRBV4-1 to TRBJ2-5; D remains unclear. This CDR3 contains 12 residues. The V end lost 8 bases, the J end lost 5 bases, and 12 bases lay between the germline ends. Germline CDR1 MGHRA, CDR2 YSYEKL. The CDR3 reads CASGPGWETQYF. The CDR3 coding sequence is TGCGCCAGCGGCCCCGGGTGGGAGACCCAGTACTTC.

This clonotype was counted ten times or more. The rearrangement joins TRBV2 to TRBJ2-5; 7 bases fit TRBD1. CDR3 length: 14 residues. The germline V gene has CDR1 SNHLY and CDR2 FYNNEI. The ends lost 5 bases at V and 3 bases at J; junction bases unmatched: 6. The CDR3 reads CASSSDRKEETQYF. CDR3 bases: TGTGCCAGCAGTTCGGACAGGAAAGAAGAGACCCAGTACTTC.

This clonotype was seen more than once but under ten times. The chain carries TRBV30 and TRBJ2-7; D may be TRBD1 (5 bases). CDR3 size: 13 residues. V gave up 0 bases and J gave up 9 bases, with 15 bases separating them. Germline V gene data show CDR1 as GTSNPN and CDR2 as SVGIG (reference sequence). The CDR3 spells CAWSVETAGGQYF. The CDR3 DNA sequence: TGTGCCTGGAGTGTAGAGACAGCCGGCGGGCAGTACTTC.

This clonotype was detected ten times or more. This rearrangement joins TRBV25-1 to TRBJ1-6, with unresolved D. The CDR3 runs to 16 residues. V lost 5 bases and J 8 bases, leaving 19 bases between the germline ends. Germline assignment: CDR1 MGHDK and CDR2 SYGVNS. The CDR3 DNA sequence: TGTGCCAGCAGTCCCAGCTCGGGCCTTGGACATTCACCCCTCCACTTT. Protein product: CASSPSSGLGHSPLHF.